One and the same sample provided the 21 T cell receptor beta chains below, sequenced in a study of blood T cells in healthy people across ages. Primers used in a second PCR of about 7 to 11 cycles were a sample-barcoded 5' primer and a J-beta primer mix. One entry per CDR3 protein results from TCRdb running MiXCR on the 5' RACE reads. This sample yields around 580,000 distinct CDR3 sequences, of which about 45% are seen a single time; just under 25% belongs to the top ten. Sequencing was done on a sample of blood. The receptors stem from a man of 80 years or more in good health.

The chain employs TRBV20-1 and TRBJ2-3, with a weak D call TRBD1 (6 bases). The J call may be in error: the DNA end matches TRBJ1-5 better. From germline, CDR1 is DFQATT and CDR2 SNEGSKA (reference sequence). The CDR3 loop spans 15 amino acids. This chain's CDR3 is CSAPGQTFSTDTQHF. The CDR3 DNA sequence: TGCAGTGCTCCCGGACAGACCTTTAGCACAGATACGCAGCATTTT.

This clonotype was recorded once. This sequence joins TRBV30 and TRBJ1-2; 7 bases fit TRBD1. Per the germline V gene, CDR1 is GTSNPN and CDR2 is SVGIG (reference sequence). V dropped 0 bases and J dropped 3; count of bases not matched to a gene: 4. This CDR3 contains 14 residues. The CDR3 spells CAWSVGGGHYGYTF. Here the CDR3 DNA reads TGTGCCTGGAGTGTAGGGGGCGGCCACTATGGCTACACCTTC.

The chain has TRBV20-1 and TRBJ2-3; D not certain. The V gene's germline CDR1 is DFQATT and CDR2 SNEGSKA (reference sequence). The CDR3 sequence is 14 residues long. Trimming removed 2 bases at V and 0 bases at J, with 9 bases between. The CDR3 sequence: CSARRSASTDTQYF. The CDR3 bases are TGCAGTGCTAGAAGGTCGGCTAGCACAGATACGCAGTATTTT.

Worth noting for this clonotype: This may stem from a read error, because a much larger clone lies one nucleotide away. The V call is TRBV7-2, the J call TRBJ2-1, with TRBD2 matching over 7 bases. V lost 5 bases, J lost 6 bases, and 7 bases stayed unmatched. CDR3 length: 14 amino acids. Germline CDR1 reads SGHTA; CDR2 reads FQGNSA. Written as DNA, the CDR3 is TGTGCCAGCAGCGAAGGGGCTAGCGGCAATGAGCAGTTCTTC. Translated, it gives CASSEGASGNEQFF.

This clonotype was found many times. The chain recombines TRBV24-1 with TRBJ2-1; perhaps TRBD2 as D (7 bases). Per the germline V gene, CDR1 is KGHDR and CDR2 is SFDVKD. The CDR3 is made up of 15 amino acids. V was shortened by 1 base and J by 3 bases, with 9 bases between the two germline ends. For the CDR3, the DNA is TGTGCCACCAGTGATTTCGGGGGGCACTACAATGAGCAGTTCTTC. Its protein product is CATSDFGGHYNEQFF.

CDR3 loop: CASTPGLAGYSADTQYF. The CDR3 bases are TGTGCCAGCACCCCTGGACTAGCGGGTTATTCGGCAGATACGCAGTATTTT. V is TRBV9 and J is TRBJ2-3; 11 nucleotides line up with TRBD2. Trimming removed 6 bases from V and 4 bases from J; junction bases left unmatched: 13. Germline CDR1 SGDLS, CDR2 YYNGEE. The CDR3 runs 17 residues.

The rearrangement joins TRBV5-1 to TRBJ2-5; TRBD2 is a possible D gene (5 bases). Germline CDR1 and CDR2: SGHRS and YFSETQ. Trimming pared 4 bases from V and 11 bases from J, leaving 24 bases between. This CDR3 is built from 15 residues. The CDR3 loop reads CASSVFSGSAYKQYF. Written as DNA, the CDR3 is TGCGCCAGCAGCGTATTCTCGGGGTCGGCCTACAAGCAGTACTTC.

The chain links TRBV29-1 to TRBJ2-5, with 7 positions matching TRBD2. The germline V gene encodes CDR1 SQVTM and CDR2 ANQGSEA. This CDR3 has 14 residues. V shed 0 bases and J 4 bases; nucleotides not matched to a gene: 5. As DNA, the CDR3 is TGCAGCGTTGAAGAAGCGGGGACCGGAGAGACCCAGTACTTC. Encoded protein: CSVEEAGTGETQYF.

This clonotype was found a few times. This chain connects TRBV6-2 or TRBV6-3 to TRBJ2-1; TRBD2 agrees at 13 bases. Trimming took 0 bases from V and 3 from J; bases not matched to a gene: 5. This CDR3 comprises 18 residues. Germline V lookup: CDR1 MNHEY, CDR2 SVGEGT. The CDR3 DNA sequence: TGTGCCAGCAGTTACTCCCCGACTAGCGGGGGGATCTACAATGAGCAGTTCTTC. It codes for CASSYSPTSGGIYNEQFF.

V gene TRBV25-1 combines with J gene TRBJ1-2, with D perhaps TRBD1 (5 bases). V shed 5 bases and J shed 8 bases, with 18 bases lying between them. From germline, CDR1 is MGHDK and CDR2 SYGVNS. CDR3 size: 14 residues. CDR3 bases: TGTGCCAGCAGTCACTCGAGGGACCTTGGAGGCTACACCTTC. It translates to CASSHSRDLGGYTF.

V gene TRBV4-2 combines with J gene TRBJ2-1; 9 bases are a match to TRBD2. V was clipped by 1 base and J by 6 bases; unmatched bases: 4. Germline CDR1 is LGHNA and CDR2 is YNFKEQ. The CDR3 extends over 15 amino acids. The CDR3 region is CASSQGAGGSNEQFF. The CDR3 bases are TGTGCCAGCAGCCAAGGAGCGGGAGGCAGCAATGAGCAGTTCTTC.

There are a few counts of this clonotype. This chain joins TRBV5-5 and TRBJ2-5; D not resolved. Germline loops: CDR1 SGHKS, CDR2 YYEKEE (reference sequence). The CDR3 contains 13 residues. Trimming pared 0 bases from V and 5 bases from J, leaving 8 bases between. CDR3 coding DNA: TGTGCCAGCAGCTTGGGTGGGTTTGAGACCCAGTACTTC. Protein: CASSLGGFETQYF.

The chain couples TRBV2 to TRBJ1-2; possible D gene TRBD1, 5 bases. The germline V and J ends were trimmed by 5 bases and 8 bases, with 18 bases remaining between them. The germline V gene encodes CDR1 SNHLY and CDR2 FYNNEI. The CDR3 spans 14 residues. The CDR3 sequence: CASSISPRQYGYTF. The CDR3 DNA follows: TGTGCCAGCAGTATCTCCCCGCGACAGTACGGCTACACCTTC.

The chain links TRBV7-2 to TRBJ2-5, with D possibly being TRBD1 (6 bases). Trimming shortened V by 5 bases and J by 0 bases, and 13 bases separated the two germline ends. CDR1 is SGHTA and CDR2 is FQGNSA in the germline V gene. The CDR3 totals 15 residues. CDR3 coding DNA: TGTGCCAGCAGCCCGGTGAGGGGGTACCAAGAGACCCAGTACTTC. It specifies CASSPVRGYQETQYF.

As for this clonotype: A read error may produce the germline difference seen at one junction end. This chain uses TRBV4-3 with TRBJ1-1; D call uncertain. Germline assignment: CDR1 LGHNA and CDR2 YSLEER. The CDR3 has 12 amino acids. CDR3 in amino acids: CASGHEGTEAFF. The CDR3 coding sequence is TGCGCCAGCGGCCATGAGGGAACTGAAGCTTTCTTT.

This chain joins TRBV4-3 and TRBJ2-7; D is unresolved. V was cut by 0 bases and J by 6 bases, with 15 bases left in between. The CDR3 loop spans 15 amino acids. The germline CDR1 and CDR2 sequences are LGHNA and YSLEER. The chain's CDR3 is CASSQDRMASAEQYF. The CDR3 coding sequence is TGCGCCAGCAGCCAAGATCGGATGGCATCTGCCGAGCAGTACTTC.

CDR3 sequence: CSAHREETQYF. Here the CDR3 DNA reads TGCAGTGCGCATCGGGAGGAGACCCAGTACTTC. J is TRBJ2-5 and V is TRBV20-1, with D maybe TRBD2 (6 bases). This CDR3 has 11 residues. Germline loops: CDR1 DFQATT, CDR2 SNEGSKA (reference sequence). Trimming pared 6 bases from V and 5 bases from J, leaving 10 bases between.

The chain uses TRBV14 and TRBJ2-4; possibly TRBD2 for D (6 bases). The DNA end is a closer match to TRBJ2-7, so the J assignment may be wrong. Germline V gene data show CDR1 as SGHDN and CDR2 as FVKESK. The CDR3 consists of 14 residues. The CDR3 is CASSHPGLIYEQYF. The CDR3, as DNA: TGTGCCAGCAGTCACCCGGGACTCATCTACGAGCAGTACTTC.

The V and J genes are TRBV6-1 and TRBJ2-7; D is unresolved. TRBJ2-5 explains the end of the DNA better; the J call may be wrong. The CDR3 is 13 residues long. Germline CDR1 MNHNS, CDR2 SASEGT. The CDR3 loop is CASGSHLQETQYF. DNA for the CDR3: TGTGCCAGCGGCTCTCACCTACAAGAGACCCAGTACTTC.

The sample holds a few counts of this clonotype. The chain couples TRBV5-6 to TRBJ1-5; D remains ambiguous. The CDR3 is made up of 12 amino acids. V lost 3 bases to trimming and J lost 5 bases, with 6 bases between them. CDR1 and CDR2 (germline): SGHDT, YYEEEE. The CDR3 region is CASSSGYQPQHF. CDR3 in DNA: TGTGCCAGCAGCTCCGGTTATCAGCCCCAGCATTTT.

This chain uses TRBV10-3 with TRBJ2-5; 9 nucleotides match TRBD1. The J call may be wrong; the DNA end is better matched by TRBJ2-7. Germline loops: CDR1 ENHRY, CDR2 SYGVKD. This CDR3 spans 14 amino acids. The CDR3 DNA sequence: TGTGCCATCACCCCCCGGGACAGGGCCTACGAGCAGTACTTC. As protein: CAITPRDRAYEQYF.